These T cell receptor beta chains were read from a single sample in a study of blood T cell repertoires in COVID-19. Profiling relied on immunoSEQ multiplex PCR, and the TCRdb table lists in-frame clones only, not all of them. The sample contains a few hundred thousand clones, over 75% of which appear only once. Sequences were obtained from peripheral blood. Receptors originate from a human donor with COVID-19, enrolled during active disease. The donor label of this sample is uncertain. Both conserved end residues are part of each CDR3. The D gene is left open where the match is weak. Clone sizes are given selectively: once, few, many, or a class where the clone is expanded.

d_gene: TRBD1; abundance: NA; len: 13; j_gene: TRBJ1-2; v_gene: TRBV2; CDR3nt: TGTGCCAGCAGTGAGGACAGGGACTATGGCTACACCTTC; CDR3aa: CASSEDRDYGYTF
d_gene: TRBD2; abundance: few; len: 15; j_gene: TRBJ2-3; v_gene: TRBV28; CDR3nt: TGTGCCAGCAGTCGAATTAGCGGGAACGGAGATACGCAGTATTTT; CDR3aa: CASSRISGNGDTQYF
d_gene: NA; abundance: NA; len: 12; j_gene: TRBJ2-3; v_gene: TRBV28; CDR3nt: TGTGCCAGCAGCCCCCTTCCCCTTACGCAGTATTTT; CDR3aa: CASSPLPLTQYF
d_gene: NA; abundance: once; len: 13; j_gene: TRBJ1-4; v_gene: TRBV30; CDR3nt: TGTGCCTGGAAAGAGGACAGCCACGAAAAACTGTTTTTT; CDR3aa: CAWKEDSHEKLFF
d_gene: TRBD2; abundance: few; len: 17; j_gene: TRBJ2-5; v_gene: TRBV9; CDR3nt: TGTGCCAGCAGCGTCGGGACTAGCGGGAGTCACCAAGAGACCCAGTACTTC; CDR3aa: CASSVGTSGSHQETQYF
d_gene: TRBD2; abundance: once; len: 14; j_gene: TRBJ2-7; v_gene: TRBV7-2; CDR3nt: TGTGCCAGCAGCTTACAACTAGCGGGAGCCGAGCAGTACTTC; CDR3aa: CASSLQLAGAEQYF
d_gene: NA; abundance: NA; len: 18; j_gene: TRBJ2-2; v_gene: TRBV7-3; CDR3nt: TGTGCCAGCAGCCCACCTCCGAGGGATCATCTGCGAACCGGGGAGCTGTTTTTT; CDR3aa: CASSPPPRDHLRTGELFF
d_gene: NA; abundance: NA; len: 14; j_gene: TRBJ1-5; v_gene: TRBV6-5; CDR3nt: TGTGCCAGCAGTCCACAGGCGAGCAATCAGCCCCAGCATTTT; CDR3aa: CASSPQASNQPQHF
d_gene: TRBD2; abundance: NA; len: 17; j_gene: TRBJ2-7; v_gene: TRBV3-1/TRBV3-2; CDR3nt: TGTGCCAGCAGCCTCTACCGACTAGCAAGTGCCCCCTACGAGCAGTACTTC; CDR3aa: CASSLYRLASAPYEQYF
d_gene: TRBD1; abundance: NA; len: 17; j_gene: TRBJ1-3; v_gene: TRBV3-1/TRBV3-2; CDR3nt: TGTGCCAGCAGCCTATCATTAAAGGGACAGACTGGAAACACCATATATTTT; CDR3aa: CASSLSLKGQTGNTIYF
d_gene: TRBD1; abundance: NA; len: 15; j_gene: TRBJ1-2; v_gene: TRBV11-2; CDR3nt: TGTGCCAGCAGCCCGCTCCGACAGGGATCCCATGGCTACACCTTC; CDR3aa: CASSPLRQGSHGYTF
d_gene: TRBD1; abundance: NA; len: 14; j_gene: TRBJ1-3; v_gene: TRBV28; CDR3nt: TGTGCCAGCAGTTCTTACAGGGGGCCGAACACCATATATTTT; CDR3aa: CASSSYRGPNTIYF
d_gene: TRBD2; abundance: NA; len: 17; j_gene: TRBJ2-3; v_gene: TRBV3-1/TRBV3-2; CDR3nt: TGTGCCAGCAGCCAAGAGGGGATAGCGGGAACCCAAGATACGCAGTATTTT; CDR3aa: CASSQEGIAGTQDTQYF
d_gene: TRBD1; abundance: NA; len: 11; j_gene: TRBJ1-2; v_gene: TRBV20-1; CDR3nt: TGCAGTGCTGGGGACAGGAATGGCTACACCTTC; CDR3aa: CSAGDRNGYTF
d_gene: NA; abundance: NA; len: 16; j_gene: TRBJ2-2; v_gene: TRBV21-1; CDR3nt: TGTGCCAGCAGCAACAGGGTTAACGGGTACACCGGGGAGCTGTTTTTT; CDR3aa: CASSNRVNGYTGELFF
d_gene: TRBD2; abundance: NA; len: 17; j_gene: TRBJ2-2; v_gene: TRBV28; CDR3nt: TGTGCCAGCAGTTTAAGGGGACTAGCGGAAAACACCGGGGAGCTGTTTTTT; CDR3aa: CASSLRGLAENTGELFF
d_gene: NA; abundance: NA; len: 14; j_gene: TRBJ2-2; v_gene: TRBV11-2; CDR3nt: TGTGCCAGCAGCTTTCTAGAAAACACCGGGGAGCTGTTTTTT; CDR3aa: CASSFLENTGELFF
d_gene: NA; abundance: NA; len: 13; j_gene: TRBJ1-1; v_gene: TRBV28; CDR3nt: TGTGCCAGCAGGAGGGGGGGATTTTTAGGAGCTTTCTTT; CDR3aa: CASRRGGFLGAFF
d_gene: NA; abundance: NA; len: 13; j_gene: TRBJ1-1; v_gene: TRBV7-2; CDR3nt: TGTGCCAGCAGCTTATACTTGAACACTGAAGCTTTCTTT; CDR3aa: CASSLYLNTEAFF
d_gene: NA; abundance: NA; len: 17; j_gene: TRBJ1-1; v_gene: TRBV5-1; CDR3nt: TGCGCCAGCAGTCTGATAGCGCTGGACAGCCTGAACACTGAAGCTTTCTTT; CDR3aa: CASSLIALDSLNTEAFF